These 5 T cell receptor beta chains came from one sample sequenced in a study of blood T cell repertoires in COVID-19. Sequencing was performed with immunoSEQ multiplex PCR; in TCRdb, only in-frame clones are kept and a portion is missing. The sample holds 250,000 to 300,000 clones, approximately 90% seen once. The sequenced material came from PBMCs or T cells enriched from blood (not recorded which). The receptors come from a woman aged 35 to 49 with acute COVID-19.

The chain uses TRBV7-2 and TRBJ1-1, with 7 bases fitting TRBD1. Trimming removed 5 bases from V and 11 bases from J; junction bases left unmatched: 11. Germline values: CDR1 SGHTA, CDR2 FQGNSA. CDR3 size: 13 residues. CDR3 sequence reads: CASSGPNTGVAFF. Here the CDR3 DNA reads TGTGCCAGCAGCGGACCTAATACAGGGGTGGCTTTCTTT.

This sequence joins TRBV4-3 and TRBJ1-2; D is undetermined. Between the trimmed V and J ends, which lost 0 bases and 2 bases, there was a span of 10 bases. CDR1 LGHNA and CDR2 YSLEER come from the germline V gene. The CDR3 runs 15 residues. The CDR3 protein is CASSQDLRGNYGYTF. CDR3 nucleotide sequence: TGCGCCAGCAGCCAAGATCTCAGAGGGAACTATGGCTACACCTTC.

The V and J genes are TRBV5-6 and TRBJ1-6; D gene ambiguous. V gave up 0 bases and J gave up 5 bases, with 9 bases separating them. The CDR3 totals 15 residues. Germline values: CDR1 SGHDT, CDR2 YYEEEE. The CDR3: CASSLAGRNNSPLHF. In nucleotides, the CDR3 is TGTGCCAGCAGCTTGGCCGGGAGGAATAATTCACCCCTCCACTTT. The full variable domain, with the rest looked up from reference TRBV5-6 and TRBJ1-6, is DAGVTQSPTHLIKTRGQQVTLRCSPKSGHDTVSWYQQALGQGPQFIFQYYEEEERQRGNFPDRFSGHQFPNYSSELNVNALLLGDSALYLCASSLAGRNNSPLHFGNGTRLTVT.

The chain joins TRBV10-3 to TRBJ1-2; weak D call: TRBD1 (5 bases). Trimming removed 2 bases at V and 7 bases at J, with 14 bases between. CDR1 is ENHRY, CDR2 SYGVKD, per germline. This CDR3 is 14 amino acids long. The CDR3 here is CAISESRQGFGYTF. The CDR3 DNA is TGTGCCATCAGTGAGAGCCGGCAGGGCTTTGGCTACACCTTC.

The DNA of the CDR3 is TGCGCCAGCAGCTTGACAGCTACCTCTGGAAACACCATATATTTT. It specifies CASSLTATSGNTIYF. The chain joins TRBV10-2 to TRBJ1-3, with D perhaps matching TRBD1 (5 bases). Trimming took off 6 bases at V and 0 bases at J, with 12 bases between the two ends. The germline CDR1 and CDR2 sequences are WSHSY and SAAADI. The CDR3 covers 15 residues.